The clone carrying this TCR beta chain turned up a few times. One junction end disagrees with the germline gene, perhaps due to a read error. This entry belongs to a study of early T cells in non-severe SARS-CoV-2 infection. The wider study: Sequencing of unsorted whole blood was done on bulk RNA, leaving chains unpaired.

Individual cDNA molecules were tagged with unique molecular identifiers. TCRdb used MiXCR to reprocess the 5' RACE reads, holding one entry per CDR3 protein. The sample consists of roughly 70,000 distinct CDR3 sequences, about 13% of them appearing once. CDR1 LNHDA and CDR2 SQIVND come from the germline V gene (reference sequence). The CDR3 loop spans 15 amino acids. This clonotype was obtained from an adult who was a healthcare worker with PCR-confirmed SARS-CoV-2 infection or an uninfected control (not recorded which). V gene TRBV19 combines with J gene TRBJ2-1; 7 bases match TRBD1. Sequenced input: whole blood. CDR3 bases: TGTGCCAGTAGTATTGCTCACAGGGGAAGCAATGAACAGTTCTTC. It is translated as CASSIAHRGSNEQFF.